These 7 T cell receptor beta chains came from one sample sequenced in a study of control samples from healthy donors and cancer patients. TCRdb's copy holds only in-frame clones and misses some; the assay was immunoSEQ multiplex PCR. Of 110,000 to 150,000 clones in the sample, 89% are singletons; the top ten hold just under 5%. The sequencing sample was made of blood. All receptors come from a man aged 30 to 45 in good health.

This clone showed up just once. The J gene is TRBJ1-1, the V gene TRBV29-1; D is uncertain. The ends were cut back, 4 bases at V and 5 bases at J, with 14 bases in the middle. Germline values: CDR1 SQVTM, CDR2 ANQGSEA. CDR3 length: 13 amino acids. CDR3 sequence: CSVGSAGGTEAFF. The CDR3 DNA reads TGCAGCGTTGGTTCCGCGGGAGGGACTGAAGCTTTCTTT.

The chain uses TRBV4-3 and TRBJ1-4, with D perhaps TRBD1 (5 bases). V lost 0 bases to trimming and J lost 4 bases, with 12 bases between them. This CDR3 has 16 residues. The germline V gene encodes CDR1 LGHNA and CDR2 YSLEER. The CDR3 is CASSQEPGRGNEKLFF. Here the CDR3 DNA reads TGCGCCAGCAGCCAAGAACCCGGGAGGGGTAATGAAAAACTGTTTTTT.

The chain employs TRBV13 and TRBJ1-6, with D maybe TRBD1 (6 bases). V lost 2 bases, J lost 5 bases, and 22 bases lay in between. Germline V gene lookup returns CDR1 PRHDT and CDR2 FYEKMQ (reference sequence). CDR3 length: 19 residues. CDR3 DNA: TGTGCCAGCAGCTTAATCGGTTGGGGGGGGACATATAATAATTCACCCCTCCACTTT. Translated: CASSLIGWGGTYNNSPLHF.

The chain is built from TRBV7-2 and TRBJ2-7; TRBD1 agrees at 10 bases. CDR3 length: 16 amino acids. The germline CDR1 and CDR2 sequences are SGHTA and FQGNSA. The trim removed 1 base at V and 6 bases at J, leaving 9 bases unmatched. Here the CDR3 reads CASSLEGLTGGFEQYF. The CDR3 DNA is TGTGCCAGCAGCTTAGAAGGGCTGACAGGGGGCTTCGAGCAGTACTTC.

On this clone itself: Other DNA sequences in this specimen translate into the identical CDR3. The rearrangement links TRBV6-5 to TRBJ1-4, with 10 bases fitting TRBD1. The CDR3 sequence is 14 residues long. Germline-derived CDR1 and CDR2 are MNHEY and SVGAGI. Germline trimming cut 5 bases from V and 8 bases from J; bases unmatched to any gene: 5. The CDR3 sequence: CASSRQGAREKLFF. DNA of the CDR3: TGTGCCAGCAGTCGACAGGGGGCTCGGGAAAAACTGTTTTTT.

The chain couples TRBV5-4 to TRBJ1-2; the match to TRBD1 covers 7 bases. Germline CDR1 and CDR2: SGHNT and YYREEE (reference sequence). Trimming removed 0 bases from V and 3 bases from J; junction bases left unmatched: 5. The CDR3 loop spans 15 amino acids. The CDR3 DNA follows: TGTGCCAGCAGCTTGGGGACAGGCTACGACTATGGCTACACCTTC. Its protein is CASSLGTGYDYGYTF.

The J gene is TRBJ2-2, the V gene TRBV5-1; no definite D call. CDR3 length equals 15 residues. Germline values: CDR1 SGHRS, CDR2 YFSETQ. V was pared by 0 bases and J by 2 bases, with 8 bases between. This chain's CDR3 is CASSLGAVNTGELFF. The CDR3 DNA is TGCGCCAGCAGCTTGGGGGCCGTAAACACCGGGGAGCTGTTTTTT.